This record concerns one T cell receptor beta chain sequence. J was trimmed by 7 bases and V by 3 bases; bases with no gene match: 4. This CDR3 is 13 amino acids long. Per germline, CDR1 GTSNPN and CDR2 SVGIG (reference sequence). The authors' processing: Estimation of nucleated cell counts was performed using reference gene primer amplification. Sequenced by immunoSEQ multiplex PCR; TCRdb stores in-frame clones only, minus some. V and J calls and clone size are copied from that table; D and trimming were computed from the DNA. The table lists about 330,000 clones, more than 75% of them singletons. These data originate in a study of blood T cell repertoires in COVID-19. About the study: Researchers got acute and convalescent COVID-19 samples from the United States, Italy and Spain. PBMCs, B-cell-depleted T cells, or T cells provided the cDNA or gDNA that made up the material.

V gene TRBV30 combines with J gene TRBJ1-4, with 8 bases that match TRBD1. This TCR came from a woman in her forties or fifties with acute or convalescent COVID-19. Sequencing was carried out using peripheral blood. CDR3 bases: TGTGCCTGGAGGGGACAGGCTGTTGAAAAACTGTTTTTT. Amino acid sequence: CAWRGQAVEKLFF.